This TCR beta chain was obtained from a study of blood T cells in healthy people across ages. The authors extracted at least 6 micrograms of total RNA per sample. The use of a sample-barcoded 5' primer and a J-beta primer mix characterized a second PCR of about 6 to 11 cycles. TCRdb redid the calling of the 5' RACE reads with MiXCR, one entry per CDR3 protein. The sample lists hundreds of thousands of distinct CDR3 sequences, 58% occurring once. The length of the CDR3 is 14 residues. V shed 8 bases and J 4 bases; nucleotides not matched to a gene: 11. Germline CDR1 is MGHDK and CDR2 is SYGVNS. The sample consisted of blood. This sequence was found in a man in his thirties or forties in good health. The V call is TRBV25-1, the J call TRBJ2-7; the match to TRBD1 covers 7 bases. DNA for the CDR3: TGTGCCAGCTCACGGGGACAGTCTTTGTACGAGCAGTACTTC. Translation: CASSRGQSLYEQYF.